The text below deals with one TCR beta chain. Its cognate antigen has yet to be identified. The input lacks base qualities; no much larger clone sits a single base away. This specimen belongs to a study of chemoradiotherapy in HPV16-positive cancers (dated by TCRdb to about 2022). General notes on the study: Candidate HPV-specific T-cell clones and common TCR motifs were defined by functional T-cell assays performed on cells from two HPV16-positive patients. Whether T-cell immunity against the HPV oncoproteins E6 and E7 changes during chemoradiotherapy and whether survival is affected by this immunity were examined in the study. The candidate HPV-specific TCRs and motifs were subsequently tracked in TCR repertoires obtained from approximately 91 patients with HPV-related cancers. Overall study outcomes, separate from this receptor: Expansion of candidate HPV-specific clones and E7-related TCR motifs was observed in the tumor microenvironment during treatment, whereas no such expansion was observed for non-HPV-specific T cells. Improved recurrence-free survival in HPV16-positive patients was associated with expansion of HPV-responsive T cells during chemoradiotherapy. The functional definition of HPV-specific T cells was derived from only a couple of HPV16-positive patients, and the survival association was reported for HPV16-positive patients.

Because repertoires were sampled repeatedly during chemoradiotherapy, clonal expansion in the tumor microenvironment could be followed. The library was prepared using the immunoSEQ multiplex PCR assay. TCRdb holds this immuneACCESS table with in-frame rearrangements only. Some clones are missing; in checked studies, unresolved V genes explain under half, and the rest has no known cause. The sample yields nearly 7,500 clones; about 74% were counted once. Jointly, the top ten make up 16% of the sample. This specimen was tumor tissue, taken from a patient who underwent chemoradiotherapy. The source of this sequence is a human donor with HPV-associated anogenital cancer.

The nucleotide sequence is TGTGCCAGCACCAGACAGGGCTATGGCTACACCTTC. Its protein reads: CASTRQGYGYTF. Recombination linked TRBV6-5 to TRBJ1-2, with 7 bases aligning to TRBD1. Measured from the cysteine to the phenylalanine, the CDR3 is 12 residues long. The kept DNA is CDR3 alone, 36 bases in frame from the first base. Ends trimmed: V by 7 bases, J by 4 bases; bases unmatched to a gene: 3. CDR1 MNHEY and CDR2 SVGAGI are derived from the germline V gene.